This is a list of T cell receptor beta chains from one sample in a study of shared clonotypes between healthy human individuals. The assay was immunoSEQ multiplex PCR, and TCRdb's table has in-frame clones only and misses some. The repertoire consists of more than 2,000,000 clones, with over 85% occurring once and the leading ten covering 0.39%. Sample: naive CD4+ T cells from PBMCs. The origin of the receptors is a man younger than 30 in good health. Some clones in this sample may be carry-over from other donors' samples. Both conserved end residues are part of each CDR3. Each record gives: CDR3 protein, CDR3 DNA, D gene, clone size, J gene, V gene. A D gene is named only where the DNA matches it firmly. Size is stated for part of the rows, as once, few or many counts, or as a class when the clone is expanded.

CASSSNGLGYGYTF | TGTGCCAGCAGTTCCAACGGGTTGGGCTATGGCTACACCTTC | - | - | TRBJ1-2 | TRBV28
CASSPTGTINEKLFF | TGTGCCAGTAGCCCAACCGGGACGATTAATGAAAAACTGTTTTTT | - | few | TRBJ1-4 | TRBV19
CASSLTGQNSQPQHF | TGCGCCAGCAGCTTGACAGGACAGAACAGTCAGCCCCAGCATTTT | - | - | TRBJ1-5 | TRBV5-1
CASSLEVGAKNIQYF | TGCGCCAGCAGCTTGGAGGTAGGGGCCAAAAACATTCAGTACTTC | - | - | TRBJ2-4 | TRBV5-1
CASSRSGTGSLEAFF | TGTGCCAGCAGTCGATCCGGGACAGGGAGCCTTGAAGCTTTCTTT | TRBD1 | - | TRBJ1-1 | TRBV2
CATSRGAEHPYNEQFF | TGTGCCACCAGCAGAGGGGCCGAACATCCCTACAATGAGCAGTTCTTC | - | - | TRBJ2-1 | TRBV15
CASSLTGGDTEAFF | TGTGCCAGCAGCCTCACAGGGGGGGACACTGAAGCTTTCTTT | TRBD1 | - | TRBJ1-1 | TRBV11-2
CASSLGGRAYNEQFF | TGTGCCAGCAGCTTAGGAGGGAGGGCCTACAATGAGCAGTTCTTC | TRBD2 | - | TRBJ2-1 | TRBV7-9
CASTLGSRAEAFF | TGCGCCAGCACCTTGGGGTCTCGGGCTGAAGCTTTCTTT | - | - | TRBJ1-1 | TRBV5-1
CANYPPPGHRIYSNQPQHF | TGTGCCAACTATCCACCCCCGGGACACAGAATTTATAGCAATCAGCCCCAGCATTTT | - | - | TRBJ1-5 | TRBV28
CASSSGGLYNYGYTF | TGTGCCAGTAGCTCTGGGGGCCTTTATAACTATGGCTACACCTTC | - | - | TRBJ1-2 | TRBV19
CASSPGRHNYGYTF | TGTGCCAGCAGCCCGGGACGGCATAACTATGGCTACACCTTC | - | once | TRBJ1-2 | TRBV28
CASRFGQGLGEKLFF | TGCGCCAGCAGGTTCGGACAGGGGCTTGGTGAAAAACTGTTTTTT | TRBD1 | - | TRBJ1-4 | TRBV5-1
CASRTGNQPQHF | TGTGCCAGCAGGACAGGTAATCAGCCCCAGCATTTT | - | - | TRBJ1-5 | TRBV6-5
CASSLGASYTF | TGTGCCAGCAGTTTAGGGGCCTCCTACACCTTC | - | - | TRBJ1-2 | TRBV28
CASSLLSRQGGNQPQHF | TGTGCCAGCAGTTTATTATCCCGGCAGGGAGGCAATCAGCCCCAGCATTTT | - | - | TRBJ1-5 | TRBV27
CASSQMSGRRNLNEQFF | TGTGCCAGCAGTCAAATGTCGGGACGCCGGAACCTCAATGAGCAGTTCTTC | - | - | TRBJ2-1 | TRBV2
CASSGYPSRGRAAFF | TGTGCCAGCAGTGGGTATCCAAGCAGGGGGCGGGCAGCTTTCTTT | TRBD1 | - | TRBJ1-1 | TRBV2
CAISGIDRYSGNTIYF | TGTGCCATCAGTGGAATAGACAGGTACTCTGGAAACACCATATATTTT | - | - | TRBJ1-3 | TRBV10-3
CASSLGTRTYNEQFF | TGTGCCAGCAGTTTAGGGACTAGGACCTACAATGAGCAGTTCTTC | TRBD2 | - | TRBJ2-1 | TRBV27
CASSLDPLGLAGSPYNEQFF | TGTGCCAGCAGCTTAGATCCCCTCGGACTAGCGGGATCCCCCTACAATGAGCAGTTCTTC | TRBD2 | - | TRBJ2-1 | TRBV11-2
CASTVGGARNTEAFF | TGTGCCAGCACCGTTGGAGGGGCCCGGAACACTGAAGCTTTCTTT | - | - | TRBJ1-1 | TRBV28
CASSLPGANTEAFF | TGTGCCAGCAGTCTCCCTGGGGCGAACACTGAAGCTTTCTTT | - | - | TRBJ1-1 | TRBV28
CGGRTVNEKLFF | TGTGGGGGCAGGACCGTTAATGAAAAACTGTTTTTT | - | - | TRBJ1-4 | TRBV7-9
CASTPPGLAGGEQFF | TGTGCCAGCACACCACCGGGACTAGCGGGAGGGGAGCAGTTCTTC | TRBD2 | - | TRBJ2-1 | TRBV28
CASRTGTMNQPQHF | TGTGCCAGTAGAACCGGGACGATGAATCAGCCCCAGCATTTT | - | - | TRBJ1-5 | TRBV19
CASSLVFRKNNEQFF | TGTGCCAGCAGCTTAGTATTTCGGAAAAACAATGAGCAGTTCTTC | - | - | TRBJ2-1 | TRBV7-6
CASLGGFSTDTQYF | TGTGCCAGCCTCGGGGGATTTAGCACAGATACGCAGTATTTT | - | - | TRBJ2-3 | TRBV28
CASSPWTSGRGDYNEQFF | TGTGCCAGCAGCCCGTGGACTAGCGGGAGGGGGGACTACAATGAGCAGTTCTTC | TRBD2 | - | TRBJ2-1 | TRBV9
CASSSGTGGTQYF | TGTGCCAGCAGCTCCGGAACAGGGGGCACGCAGTATTTT | TRBD1 | - | TRBJ2-3 | TRBV7-3
CASSEGGVGETQYF | TGTGCCAGCAGCGAAGGGGGGGTCGGGGAGACCCAGTACTTC | - | - | TRBJ2-5 | TRBV7-2
CASSVASGSGGETQYF | TGTGCCAGCAGCGTCGCTAGCGGGAGCGGGGGGGAGACCCAGTACTTC | TRBD2 | - | TRBJ2-5 | TRBV9
CASSLEREGDTQYF | TGTGCCAGCAGCTTAGAGCGGGAGGGAGATACGCAGTATTTT | TRBD2 | - | TRBJ2-3 | TRBV7-3
CASTLTGTGAGNTIYF | TGTGCCAGCACTCTTACCGGGACAGGGGCCGGAAACACCATATATTTT | TRBD1 | - | TRBJ1-3 | TRBV28
CASSGQGTNEKLFF | TGTGCCAGCAGTGGACAGGGAACTAATGAAAAACTGTTTTTT | TRBD1 | - | TRBJ1-4 | TRBV28
CASSFGGGLKAFF | TGTGCCAGCAGCTTTGGAGGGGGGCTGAAGGCTTTCTTT | - | - | TRBJ1-1 | TRBV11-1
CASTFRRGKVDEQFF | TGTGCCAGCACCTTCCGTCGGGGAAAAGTGGATGAGCAGTTCTTC | - | - | TRBJ2-1 | TRBV7-3
CASRPSGTANTEAFF | TGTGCCAGCAGACCCTCCGGGACAGCGAACACTGAAGCTTTCTTT | TRBD1 | - | TRBJ1-1 | TRBV27
CASSYRQTYEQYF | TGTGCCAGCAGTTACAGGCAGACCTACGAGCAGTACTTC | - | - | TRBJ2-7 | TRBV6-5
CASSQDTTGFLASGYGYTF | TGTGCCAGCAGCCAAGACACCACGGGGTTCCTAGCCTCGGGCTATGGCTACACCTTC | - | - | TRBJ1-2 | TRBV4-2
CASRQTGGNQPQHF | TGCGCCAGCAGGCAGACAGGGGGAAATCAGCCCCAGCATTTT | TRBD1 | once | TRBJ1-5 | TRBV5-1
CSGRQGRNTEAFF | TGCAGCGGTAGACAGGGGAGGAACACTGAAGCTTTCTTT | TRBD1 | - | TRBJ1-1 | TRBV29-1
CASSPLAGSYEQYF | TGTGCCAGTAGTCCCCTAGCGGGATCCTACGAGCAGTACTTC | TRBD2 | - | TRBJ2-7 | TRBV19
CASSLVGQGAPYEQYF | TGTGCCAGCAGCTTAGTAGGACAGGGGGCCCCCTACGAGCAGTACTTC | TRBD1 | - | TRBJ2-7 | TRBV7-9
CASSSTGPGELFF | TGTGCCAGCAGCTCCACAGGCCCCGGGGAGCTGTTTTTT | - | - | TRBJ2-2 | TRBV7-3
CASSYRLGETQYF | TGTGCCAGCAGTTATCGACTAGGCGAGACCCAGTACTTC | - | - | TRBJ2-5 | TRBV6-1